The 27 T cell receptor beta chains listed next were all sequenced from one sample in a study of blood T cell repertoires in COVID-19. TCRdb keeps only in-frame clones here, not all; method: immunoSEQ multiplex PCR. The data show 250,000 to 400,000 clones, about 85% seen once. Sequenced input: PBMCs or T cells enriched from blood (not recorded which). Source of these receptors: a woman in her twenties or thirties who had been exposed to COVID-19.

CDR3 sequence (DNA): TGTGCCTGGAGTCCAGGGTTGAATGAGCAGTTCTTC. Residues: CAWSPGLNEQFF. This chain links TRBV30 with TRBJ2-1, with D tentatively TRBD1 (5 bases). The germline V gene has CDR1 GTSNPN and CDR2 SVGIG (reference sequence). Trimming removed 2 bases at V and 7 bases at J, with 9 bases between. The CDR3 contains 12 residues.

V is TRBV7-9 and J is TRBJ1-2; the D is unclear. The CDR3 length is 14 residues. The germline V and J ends were trimmed by 1 base and 0 bases, with 6 bases remaining between them. The germline CDR1 and CDR2 sequences are SEHNR and FQNEAQ (reference sequence). CDR3 region: CASSLVEANYGYTF. DNA of the CDR3: TGTGCCAGCAGCTTAGTAGAAGCTAACTATGGCTACACCTTC. The full variable domain, its missing parts supplied by reference TRBV7-9 and TRBJ1-2, is DTGVSQNPRHKITKRGQNVTFRCDPISEHNRLYWYRQTLGQGPEFLTYFQNEAQLEKSRLLSDRFSAERPKGSFSTLEIQRTEQGDSAMYLCASSLVEANYGYTFGSGTRLTVV.

The sample holds many counts of this clone. This rearrangement joins TRBV19 to TRBJ2-4; D remains unclear. The CDR3 extends over 16 amino acids. Germline V gene sequence: CDR1 LNHDA, CDR2 SQIVND (reference sequence). Trimming shortened V by 5 bases and J by 0 bases, and 14 bases separated the two germline ends. CDR3 DNA sequence: TGTGCCAGTAGTCCCCAGAAAACCGTAGCCAAAAACATTCAGTACTTC. Residues: CASSPQKTVAKNIQYF.

The chain has TRBV3-1 (or the pseudogene TRBV3-2) and TRBJ1-6, with D unclear. The CDR3 spans 15 residues. V lost 4 bases and J 7 bases, leaving 14 bases between the germline ends. CDR1 and CDR2 from the germline V gene are LGHDT and YNNKEL (reference sequence). The CDR3 DNA sequence: TGTGCCAGCAGCCCGCCGGGGTATGGGAATTCACCCCTCCACTTT. Encoded protein: CASSPPGYGNSPLHF.

The V and J genes are TRBV5-1 and TRBJ2-4; D is perhaps TRBD2 (6 bases). The CDR3 runs to 15 residues. Trimming removed 1 base from V and 2 bases from J, with 10 bases in between. Germline V lookup: CDR1 SGHRS, CDR2 YFSETQ. This chain's CDR3 is CASSLNAGPKNIQYF. In DNA form, the CDR3 reads TGCGCCAGCAGCTTGAATGCGGGGCCCAAAAACATTCAGTACTTC.

The rearrangement uses TRBV6-1 and TRBJ2-1; D is unclear. Looked up from germline, CDR1 is MNHNS and CDR2 is SASEGT. This CDR3 has 13 residues. Trimming removed 1 base from V and 3 bases from J, with 4 bases in between. The chain's CDR3 is CASSEVSYNEQFF. Written as DNA, the CDR3 is TGTGCCAGCAGTGAAGTGAGCTACAATGAGCAGTTCTTC.

V gene TRBV12-3 or TRBV12-4 combines with J gene TRBJ1-2, with D unclear. The CDR3 is 12 amino acids. V was clipped by 3 bases and J by 6 bases, with 8 bases between them. DNA of the CDR3: TGTGCCAGCAGTTTTTCGGTTAATGGCTACACCTTC. Residues: CASSFSVNGYTF.

The rearrangement joins TRBV27 to TRBJ1-2; TRBD1 might be the D (6 bases). This CDR3 is built from 13 residues. Germline loops: CDR1 MNHEY, CDR2 SMNVEV (reference sequence). The ends were cut back, 6 bases at V and 8 bases at J, with 16 bases in the middle. For the CDR3, the DNA is TGTGCCAGCAGCCTATTCGGACAGCAGGGCTACACCTTC. This encodes CASSLFGQQGYTF.

The chain combines TRBV24-1 with TRBJ1-2, with TRBD1 matching over 9 bases. The trim removed 6 bases at V and 8 bases at J, leaving 12 bases unmatched. The CDR3 covers 15 residues. The germline gives CDR1 KGHDR, CDR2 SFDVKD. The CDR3 loop is CATSKTPGQGGGYTF. The CDR3 DNA follows: TGTGCCACCAGTAAGACTCCGGGACAGGGTGGCGGCTACACCTTC.

In this sample, this clone turned up many times. The V gene is TRBV28, the J gene TRBJ1-6, with TRBD1 matching over 7 bases. The CDR3 covers 15 residues. Germline assignment: CDR1 MDHEN and CDR2 SYDVKM. After removal of 5 bases from V and 7 bases from J, the junction contained 8 bases not matched to a gene. The CDR3 reads CASSPPTGLNSPLHF. The CDR3 DNA reads as TGTGCCAGCAGTCCCCCGACAGGGTTAAATTCACCCCTCCACTTT. Supplemented by reference TRBV28 and TRBJ1-6, the full variable domain reads DVKVTQSSRYLVKRTGEKVFLECVQDMDHENMFWYRQDPGLGLRLIYFSYDVKMKEKGDIPEGYSVSREKKERFSLILESASTNQTSMYLCASSPPTGLNSPLHFGNGTRLTVT.

This chain links TRBV28 with TRBJ2-7, with a possible D match to TRBD2 (6 bases). Trimming pared 5 bases from V and 6 bases from J, leaving 11 bases between. From germline, CDR1 is MDHEN and CDR2 SYDVKM. CDR3 size: 12 residues. The chain's CDR3 is CASSIGSREQYF. The CDR3 DNA reads as TGTGCCAGCAGTATCGGGAGCCGCGAGCAGTACTTC. Filled out from reference TRBV28 and TRBJ2-7, the complete variable domain reads DVKVTQSSRYLVKRTGEKVFLECVQDMDHENMFWYRQDPGLGLRLIYFSYDVKMKEKGDIPEGYSVSREKKERFSLILESASTNQTSMYLCASSIGSREQYFGPGTRLTVT.

This CDR3 is CASSPYRGDTQYF. The CDR3 nucleotides read TGTGCCAGCAGTCCCTACAGGGGTGATACGCAGTATTTT. The chain uses TRBV28 and TRBJ2-3; 7 positions match TRBD1. Germline V lookup: CDR1 MDHEN, CDR2 SYDVKM. J was trimmed by 6 bases and V by 5 bases; bases with no gene match: 5. The CDR3 is 13 residues long.

This chain joins TRBV5-1 and TRBJ2-3; D possibly corresponds to TRBD1 (6 bases). The germline gives CDR1 SGHRS, CDR2 YFSETQ. The CDR3 length is 15 residues. V lost 1 base, J lost 6 bases, and 15 bases lay in between. In DNA, the CDR3 is TGCGCCAGCAGCTTGTCAGGGGATTATTGGGATACGCAGTATTTT. Translation gives CASSLSGDYWDTQYF. The full variable domain, with the rest looked up from reference TRBV5-1 and TRBJ2-3, is KAGVTQTPRYLIKTRGQQVTLSCSPISGHRSVSWYQQTPGQGLQFLFEYFSETQRNKGNFPGRFSGRQFSNSRSEMNVSTLELGDSALYLCASSLSGDYWDTQYFGPGTRLTVL.

This rearrangement joins TRBV19 to TRBJ2-3; D is ambiguous. With 1 base removed from V and 0 bases from J, the gap between germline ends came to 8 bases. The CDR3 has 15 residues. Germline V gene lookup returns CDR1 LNHDA and CDR2 SQIVND (reference sequence). CDR3 loop: CASSIVTVSTDTQYF. CDR3 nucleotide sequence: TGTGCCAGTAGTATAGTAACAGTTAGCACAGATACGCAGTATTTT.

This chain uses TRBV18 with TRBJ1-5; D not resolved. Germline V gene sequence: CDR1 KGHSH, CDR2 LQKENI. This CDR3 contains 13 residues. Trimming left V 1 base short and J 6 bases short, with 7 bases between. CDR3 residues: CASSPRLFQPQHF. The CDR3 DNA is TGTGCCAGCTCACCACGGCTTTTTCAGCCCCAGCATTTT.

In this sample, this clone turned up once. The gene calls are TRBV28 and TRBJ1-1; a possible D gene is TRBD1 (5 bases). CDR3 length equals 15 residues. The ends were cut back, 6 bases at V and 1 base at J, with 15 bases in the middle. Germline V CDR1 and CDR2: MDHEN, SYDVKM. CDR3 in amino acids: CASSPSWGGNTEAFF. The CDR3, as DNA: TGTGCCAGCAGCCCTAGTTGGGGGGGGAACACTGAAGCTTTCTTT.

The rearrangement uses TRBV5-1 and TRBJ2-3; 7 positions match TRBD2. The CDR3 covers 16 residues. The V and J ends lost 4 bases and 5 bases, in that order; junction bases with no gene match: 13. Germline V gene sequence: CDR1 SGHRS, CDR2 YFSETQ. The CDR3 bases are TGCGCCAGCAGCATCAATGGACTAGGAGGGCGAGATACGCAGTATTTT. As protein: CASSINGLGGRDTQYF.

The rearrangement links TRBV7-9 to TRBJ1-1, with D tentatively TRBD1 (6 bases). The germline gives CDR1 SEHNR, CDR2 FQNEAQ (reference sequence). The CDR3 sequence is 13 residues long. V lost 7 bases, J lost 2 bases, and 11 bases lay in between. The CDR3 coding sequence is TGTGCCAGCACTGGGGACACCAACACTGAAGCTTTCTTT. Its translation: CASTGDTNTEAFF.

The chain carries TRBV7-2 and TRBJ2-2; 8 nucleotides agree with TRBD2. V lost 3 bases to trimming and J lost 5 bases; unmatched junction nucleotides: 11. Germline-derived CDR1 and CDR2 are SGHTA and FQGNSA. The CDR3 length is 17 residues. The CDR3 here is CASSFGPAGGITGELFF. CDR3 sequence (DNA): TGTGCCAGCAGCTTTGGCCCTGCGGGGGGAATAACCGGGGAGCTGTTTTTT.

The chain is built from TRBV27 and TRBJ1-4; 7 bases are a match to TRBD1. From germline, CDR1 is MNHEY and CDR2 SMNVEV (reference sequence). Trimming at V came to 3 bases and at J to 8 bases, leaving 6 bases not matched to a gene. The CDR3 is made up of 14 amino acids. Here the CDR3 DNA reads TGTGCCAGCAGTTTCGAGGGGGCAGGGGAAAAACTGTTTTTT. This sequence encodes CASSFEGAGEKLFF.

The rearrangement uses TRBV27 and TRBJ2-5; D is possibly TRBD2 (6 bases). The V gene lost 6 bases and the J gene lost 0 bases, with 8 bases spanning the gap. In germline, CDR1 is MNHEY, CDR2 SMNVEV (reference sequence). The CDR3 has 13 amino acids. The CDR3, as DNA: TGTGCCAGCAGATGGGAGGACCAAGAGACCCAGTACTTC. Translation gives CASRWEDQETQYF.

This chain links TRBV7-3 with TRBJ2-7; 12 nucleotides match TRBD2. The J segment lost 7 bases and the V segment lost 5 bases, leaving 3 bases of the junction unmatched. Germline CDR1 and CDR2: SGHTA and FQGTGA. CDR3 length: 13 amino acids. The CDR3 DNA follows: TGTGCCAGCAGCCCTAGCGGGGGGGCAGAGCAGTACTTC. It translates to CASSPSGGAEQYF.

The J gene is TRBJ2-1, the V gene TRBV4-2; a possible D gene is TRBD2 (6 bases). V lost 5 bases and J 7 bases, leaving 15 bases between the germline ends. Germline loops: CDR1 LGHNA, CDR2 YNFKEQ. The length of the CDR3 is 14 residues. In nucleotides, the CDR3 is TGTGCCAGCAGCGGAGAGGCGGGAAAGAATGAGCAGTTCTTC. The encoded protein is CASSGEAGKNEQFF.

CDR3 sequence (DNA): TGTGCCGAGGGGGGGATCCCGGGAGGCTACACCTTC. This translates into CAEGGIPGGYTF. The chain employs TRBV28 and TRBJ1-2, with D possibly TRBD1 on 6 matching bases. This CDR3 spans 12 amino acids. V dropped 11 bases and J dropped 8 bases, with 18 bases sitting between them. The germline CDR1 and CDR2 sequences are MDHEN and SYDVKM.

The chain carries TRBV10-3 and TRBJ2-2; 8 bases match TRBD2. J lost 6 bases, V lost 6 bases, and 18 bases had no gene match. The CDR3 is 18 residues long. The germline CDR1 and CDR2 sequences are ENHRY and SYGVKD. CDR3 protein: CAISDATAGGIISGELFF. CDR3 sequence (DNA): TGTGCCATCAGCGACGCGACGGCGGGAGGTATTATTTCCGGGGAGCTGTTTTTT.

This clone showed up just a few times. CDR3 nucleotide sequence: TGTGCCAGTAGTATAGTCGTCCAGGGTCGGGAGCAGTACTTC. Residues: CASSIVVQGREQYF. The chain employs TRBV19 and TRBJ2-7; D is possibly TRBD1 (5 bases). Trimming took off 1 base at V and 7 bases at J, with 14 bases between the two ends. Germline V gene lookup returns CDR1 LNHDA and CDR2 SQIVND (reference sequence). The CDR3 is 14 residues long.

The chain links TRBV5-1 to TRBJ2-5; 7 nucleotides align to TRBD2. Trimming removed 3 bases from V and 4 bases from J; junction bases left unmatched: 18. This CDR3 region has 18 residues. The germline V gene has CDR1 SGHRS and CDR2 YFSETQ. In DNA form, the CDR3 reads TGCGCCAGCAGCTCGGCGGCTAGCGGAGGTGGGTACGGAGAGACCCAGTACTTC. This sequence encodes CASSSAASGGGYGETQYF. Supplemented by reference TRBV5-1 and TRBJ2-5, the full variable domain reads KAGVTQTPRYLIKTRGQQVTLSCSPISGHRSVSWYQQTPGQGLQFLFEYFSETQRNKGNFPGRFSGRQFSNSRSEMNVSTLELGDSALYLCASSSAASGGGYGETQYFGPGTRLLVL.